This entry is about one T cell receptor beta chain. What it recognizes is unknown. Sequencing targeted expressed TCRB transcripts, as all isolated RNA had been reverse transcribed. The data were produced by immunoSEQ multiplex PCR, yet TCRdb's version contains in-frame clones alone and is incomplete. The sample consists of about 260,000 clones, 24% of them appearing once. This specimen comes from a study of beta chain features in type 1 diabetes. This CDR3 spans 15 amino acids. Germline V CDR1 and CDR2: SGHVS, FQNEAQ. V shed 6 bases and J 3 bases; nucleotides not matched to a gene: 9. Findings of the study overall: Type 1 diabetes patients showed a moderate but significant shortening of TCRB CDR3s in all four CD4+ subsets. For cells with high TCR expression, cDNA sequencing could yield over-representation.

The collection from each donor was one heparinised blood draw averaging about 116 mL. This receptor was identified in a woman under 40 with type 1 diabetes. The chain has TRBV7-8 and TRBJ2-7; 9 nucleotides match TRBD1. Sequenced input: naive CD4+ T cells from blood. The CDR3 protein is CASRPTGGGSYEQYF. CDR3 bases: TGTGCCAGCAGACCAACAGGGGGCGGGAGCTACGAGCAGTACTTC.